The 11 T cell receptor beta chains reported below all come from one sample, sequenced in a study of blood T cell repertoires in COVID-19. TCRdb's table, derived via immunoSEQ multiplex PCR, lists solely in-frame clones and lacks some. The sample holds roughly 500,000 clones, 85% to 90% seen once. The specimen sequenced was peripheral blood. These receptors all stem from a man aged 18 to 29 with COVID-19, enrolled during active disease.

The chain has TRBV12-5 and TRBJ1-2; a weak D match, TRBD1 (6 bases). Per germline, CDR1 LGHNT and CDR2 FRNRAP. The CDR3 is made up of 18 amino acids. V was shortened by 6 bases and J by 2 bases, with 25 bases between the two germline ends. The CDR3 nucleotides are TGTGCTAGTGGCCCGGGACCTGGACAGTTAAGGGACAACTATGGCTACACCTTC. Translation: CASGPGPGQLRDNYGYTF. The full variable domain, with the rest looked up from reference TRBV12-5 and TRBJ1-2, is DARVTQTPRHKVTEMGQEVTMRCQPILGHNTVFWYRQTMMQGLELLAYFRNRAPLDDSGMPKDRFSAEMPDATLATLKIQPSEPRDSAVYFCASGPGPGQLRDNYGYTFGSGTRLTVV.

This chain links TRBV7-2 with TRBJ1-5; 7 positions agree with TRBD1. The germline V gene encodes CDR1 SGHTA and CDR2 FQGNSA. The J segment lost 6 bases and the V segment lost 3 bases, leaving 11 bases of the junction unmatched. The CDR3 contains 16 residues. The DNA of the CDR3 is TGTGCCAGCAGCTTTCGCGCAGGGGGTCTGGGTCAGCCCCAGCATTTT. This codes for CASSFRAGGLGQPQHF. Looking up the rest from reference TRBV7-2 and TRBJ1-5 gives the full variable domain: GAGVSQSPSNKVTEKGKDVELRCDPISGHTALYWYRQSLGQGLEFLIYFQGNSAPDKSGLPSDRFSAERTGGSVSTLTIQRTQQEDSAVYLCASSFRAGGLGQPQHFGDGTRLSIL.

The chain links TRBV27 to TRBJ2-3; 9 positions match TRBD2. The V segment lost 4 bases and the J segment 8 bases; nucleotides outside the gene matches: 13. The CDR3 is made up of 16 amino acids. Germline V gene lookup returns CDR1 MNHEY and CDR2 SMNVEV (reference sequence). The CDR3 protein is CASSSGASGEGGTQYF. Written as DNA, the CDR3 is TGTGCCAGCAGTTCCGGGGCTAGCGGGGAGGGAGGTACGCAGTATTTT.

The V call is TRBV4-1, the J call TRBJ1-1; D not certain. This CDR3 comprises 16 residues. V shed 0 bases and J shed 0 bases, with 11 bases lying between them. Germline V gives CDR1 MGHRA, CDR2 YSYEKL. The CDR3 sequence is CASSQDSLLMNTEAFF. The CDR3 coding sequence is TGCGCCAGCAGCCAAGATAGTTTGCTGATGAACACTGAAGCTTTCTTT.

The chain couples TRBV5-1 to TRBJ2-3; D uncertain. The germline V gene encodes CDR1 SGHRS and CDR2 YFSETQ. V gave up 0 bases and J gave up 2 bases, with 7 bases separating them. This CDR3 has 14 residues. The CDR3 DNA is TGCGCCAGCAGCTTGGGTCCAAACACAGATACGCAGTATTTT. This translates into CASSLGPNTDTQYF.

This sequence joins TRBV29-1 and TRBJ1-4; 9 positions agree with TRBD1. This CDR3 region has 14 residues. The V segment lost 4 bases and the J segment 4 bases; nucleotides outside the gene matches: 4. Germline-derived CDR1 and CDR2 are SQVTM and ANQGSEA. The CDR3 here is CSVGGDRVNEKLFF. In nucleotides, the CDR3 is TGCAGCGTTGGTGGGGACAGGGTTAATGAAAAACTGTTTTTT.

The rearrangement links TRBV6-5 to TRBJ2-7, with 13 bases fitting TRBD2. V dropped 6 bases and J dropped 2; count of bases not matched to a gene: 1. Germline-derived CDR1 and CDR2 are MNHEY and SVGAGI. The CDR3 sequence is 14 residues long. The CDR3 DNA follows: TGTGCCAGCAGAGGGACTAGCGGGGCCTACGAGCAGTACTTC. Its translation: CASRGTSGAYEQYF.

J is TRBJ1-1 and V is TRBV25-1, with a tentative D call TRBD1 (5 bases). Germline V gene data show CDR1 as MGHDK and CDR2 as SYGVNS. V lost 6 bases, J lost 5 bases, and 16 bases lay in between. CDR3 length: 14 amino acids. CDR3 loop: CASSYGAGRTEAFF. In nucleotides, the CDR3 is TGTGCCAGCAGCTATGGGGCAGGACGGACTGAAGCTTTCTTT.

This clone is a singleton in its sample. The chain links TRBV6-2 or TRBV6-3 to TRBJ2-5, with 7 bases that match TRBD2. Germline V gene lookup returns CDR1 MNHEY and CDR2 SVGEGT. The CDR3 consists of 15 residues. J gave up 5 bases and V 2 bases, and 8 bases lay outside the gene matches. The CDR3 here is CASSYGGGRRETQYF. DNA of the CDR3: TGTGCCAGCAGTTACGGGGGAGGGCGACGGGAGACCCAGTACTTC.

The chain recombines TRBV29-1 with TRBJ2-7; TRBD1 aligns across 9 bases. Germline loops: CDR1 SQVTM, CDR2 ANQGSEA. Germline trimming cut 6 bases from V and 1 base from J; bases unmatched to any gene: 10. The CDR3 loop spans 15 amino acids. This CDR3 reads CSVNLGQGFSYEQYF. CDR3 DNA sequence: TGCAGCGTGAACCTCGGACAGGGGTTTTCCTACGAGCAGTACTTC.

This clone has more than one count but fewer than ten. The chain has TRBV2 and TRBJ1-5, with D perhaps TRBD1 (5 bases). The germline V and J ends were trimmed by 7 bases and 0 bases, with 10 bases remaining between them. Germline CDR1 is SNHLY and CDR2 is FYNNEI. The CDR3 extends over 14 amino acids. The CDR3 DNA follows: TGTGCCAGCAAAAAAGGGGATAGCAATCAGCCCCAGCATTTT. This codes for CASKKGDSNQPQHF.